The present entry profiles one TCR beta chain with its context. The V end was cut by 2 bases, the J end by 6 bases, with 17 bases between. The CDR3 has 15 residues. Per germline, CDR1 MNHEY and CDR2 SVGEGT. Treatment noted: 15 to 20 received Ad26.COV2.S at low or high dose, single or two shots; five or six received placebo; per-sample allocation not given. Collection of the samples took place on day 63 after the first injection of vaccine or placebo. In Boston, the donor was an adult between 18-55 years of age. This entry comes from a study of Ad26.COV2.S vaccination and SARS-CoV-2 variants. Sequencing used immunoSEQ multiplex PCR; TCRdb keeps in-frame clones, though not all of them. The repertoire holds around 350,000 clones, with about 88% as singletons.

The chain is built from TRBV6-2 or TRBV6-3 and TRBJ2-7; a weak D match, TRBD2 (6 bases). This TCR was sampled from a person aged 18 to 59 who received the Ad26.COV2.S COVID-19 vaccine or a placebo. Specimen: peripheral blood, collected in a trial of Ad26.COV2.S vaccine versus placebo. The CDR3 loop reads CASSYPGGATPEQYF. The CDR3 region has the DNA TGTGCCAGCAGTTACCCTGGCGGGGCCACCCCCGAGCAGTACTTC.